Presented here are 2 T cell receptor beta chains from one specimen sequenced in a study of control samples from healthy donors and cancer patients. Clones were read by immunoSEQ multiplex PCR, and TCRdb kept only the in-frame ones, dropping some. Here the sample spans approximately 150,000 clones, 85% to 90% being singletons. Sequencing was done on a sample of blood. All receptors come from a man aged 18 to 30 in good health.

The V call is TRBV27, the J call TRBJ2-7; D possibly corresponds to TRBD2 (5 bases). Germline V gene data show CDR1 as MNHEY and CDR2 as SMNVEV (reference sequence). The ends were cut back, 0 bases at V and 1 base at J, with 7 bases in the middle. CDR3 size: 14 residues. CDR3 sequence: CASSLSSGSYEQYF. The DNA for the CDR3 is TGTGCCAGCAGTTTATCATCGGGGTCCTACGAGCAGTACTTC.

The rearrangement uses TRBV10-3 and TRBJ2-1, with TRBD1 identical over 11 bases. Trimming cost V 6 bases and J 2 bases; bases outside gene matches: 3. Germline assignment: CDR1 ENHRY and CDR2 SYGVKD. The CDR3 runs to 15 residues. The CDR3 loop reads CAISGTGGTYNEQFF. The CDR3, as DNA: TGTGCCATCAGCGGGACAGGGGGGACCTACAATGAGCAGTTCTTC.